This TCR beta chain is drawn from a study of regulatory T cells in long-lasting Graves disease. Study-level points and caveats: Persistent Graves' cases showed lower TCR diversity than newly diagnosed cases.

CDR1 is SQVTM and CDR2 is ANQGSEA in the germline V gene. V lost 5 bases, J lost 3 bases, and 11 bases stayed unmatched. The CDR3 totals 16 residues. Time point given: newly diagnosed GD, antithyroid drugs for less than 3 months. There was RNA extracted from PBMCs, and the TCR library was made from it. EDTA tubes were used for drawing around 9 milliliters of peripheral blood. HTBI primers from iRepertoire and Arm-PCR of CDR3 regions yielded the TCR beta libraries. TCRdb re-derived calls from the multiplex PCR reads in MiXCR, one entry per CDR3 protein. The table includes under 250,000 distinct CDR3 sequences, 20% to 25% detected once. Details on this clonotype: The antigen is undetermined. A read error is likely, as this CDR3 ends without the conserved phenylalanine or tryptophan.

J is TRBJ1-2 and V is TRBV29-1; TRBD1 matches 11 bases. This receptor was identified in a female donor with Graves disease. The material sequenced was peripheral blood mononuclear cells (PBMCs), taken at new diagnosis, from a patient treated with antithyroid drugs. The CDR3 sequence is CSVLHLGTGGDYGYTL. The CDR3 DNA sequence: TGCAGCGTTCTCCACCTTGGGACAGGGGGAGACTATGGCTACACCCTC.